The 32 T cell receptor beta chains in this list originate from one sample, sequenced in a study of CD8+ T cells in alopecia areata. RNA extraction and reverse transcription yielded cDNA as sequencing template. The assay was immunoSEQ multiplex PCR, and TCRdb's table has in-frame clones only and misses some. The sample lists about 110,000 clones, 84% occurring once. Documented treatment: oral pan-JAK inhibitor, 5-10 mg twice daily. This material consisted of CD8+ T cells sorted from blood, taken at week 24, from a patient treated with tofacitinib. The receptors derive from a human donor with alopecia areata.

The chain combines TRBV7-9 with TRBJ2-4; unclear D gene. CDR1 SEHNR and CDR2 FQNEAQ come from the germline V gene (reference sequence). V was trimmed by 1 base and J by 1 base, leaving 11 bases between them. The CDR3 has 16 residues. The CDR3 region is CASSLDWGTAKNIQYF. Written as DNA, the CDR3 is TGTGCCAGCAGCTTAGATTGGGGAACGGCCAAAAACATTCAGTACTTC.

This clone showed up just once. The genes are TRBV4-1 and TRBJ2-3, with D tentatively TRBD1 (5 bases). Trimming pared 4 bases from V and 6 bases from J, leaving 14 bases between. CDR1 MGHRA and CDR2 YSYEKL come from the germline V gene. The CDR3 spans 14 residues. CDR3 sequence: CASSLEGAVDTQYF. In nucleotides, the CDR3 is TGCGCCAGCAGCCTCGAAGGGGCGGTCGATACGCAGTATTTT.

A few counts support this clone. This sequence joins TRBV9 and TRBJ1-2; D gene uncertain. This CDR3 spans 14 amino acids. The germline CDR1 and CDR2 sequences are SGDLS and YYNGEE. The V end was cut by 0 bases, the J end by 5 bases, with 11 bases between. In DNA form, the CDR3 reads TGTGCCAGCAGCGTAGAGGCAGTTTCTTATGGCTACACCTTC. This encodes CASSVEAVSYGYTF.

The chain couples TRBV7-2 to TRBJ1-2, with D hard to call. This CDR3 comprises 12 residues. V was cut by 4 bases and J by 5 bases, with 8 bases left in between. Germline loops: CDR1 SGHTA, CDR2 FQGNSA. For the CDR3, the DNA is TGTGCCAGCAGCTCCGAGGTATATGGCTACACCTTC. It is translated as CASSSEVYGYTF.

The table lists this clone with a few counts. Additional DNA sequences in this sample encode the identical CDR3. This chain links TRBV6-5 with TRBJ1-2; the D is unclear. The CDR3 is made up of 13 amino acids. The V end lost 3 bases, the J end lost 2 bases, and 7 bases lay between the germline ends. From germline, CDR1 is MNHEY and CDR2 SVGAGI. In nucleotides, the CDR3 is TGTGCCAGCAGTTATGTCAGAAACTATGGCTACACCTTC. Translation: CASSYVRNYGYTF.

This chain uses TRBV29-1 with TRBJ1-2, with a weak D call TRBD1 (5 bases). With 2 bases removed from V and 4 bases from J, the gap between germline ends came to 14 bases. This CDR3 contains 14 residues. Germline V gene lookup returns CDR1 SQVTM and CDR2 ANQGSEA. In DNA form, the CDR3 reads TGCAGCGTTGAATCGCAGGGTGCGGGCTATGGCTACACCTTC. Amino acids: CSVESQGAGYGYTF.

V is TRBV6-5 and J is TRBJ1-1, with TRBD1 as a possible D gene (5 bases). The CDR3 covers 13 residues. From germline, CDR1 is MNHEY and CDR2 SVGAGI. V lost 5 bases to trimming and J lost 5 bases, with 12 bases between them. CDR3 region: CASSLEWGTEAFF. In nucleotides, the CDR3 is TGTGCCAGCAGTCTCGAATGGGGGACTGAAGCTTTCTTT.

As regards this clone: The germline gene is not matched at one end of the junction; a read error may be the cause. The chain combines TRBV5-6 with TRBJ2-5; either TRBD1 or TRBD2 may supply D (5 bases each). In germline, CDR1 is SGHDT, CDR2 YYEEEE. The CDR3 extends over 11 amino acids. CDR3 in amino acids: CASSGSGTFNF. In DNA, the CDR3 is TGTGCCAGCAGCGGGTCCGGGACGTTTAACTTC.

The rearrangement joins TRBV21-1 to TRBJ2-5; the table calls TRBD1, which could not be checked here. TRBV21-1 represents a pseudogene. This CDR3 has 17 amino acids. The CDR3 reads CASSNETGAHAQETQYF. The CDR3 coding sequence is TGTGCCAGCAGCAACGAAACAGGGGCCCATGCACAAGAGACCCAGTACTTC.

As to this clone: The junction departs from germline at one end; a sequencing error may be responsible. The chain has TRBV29-1 and TRBJ1-1, with TRBD1 matching 8 bases. The CDR3 consists of 15 residues. Germline V CDR1 and CDR2: SQVTM, ANQGSEA. The chain's CDR3 is CSVLDRDYKNAEAFF. The CDR3 DNA is TGCAGCGTTCTGGACAGGGACTATAAGAACGCTGAAGCTTTCTTT.

The V and J genes are TRBV4-3 and TRBJ1-6; D is ambiguous. V was pared by 0 bases and J by 9 bases, with 12 bases between. CDR1 is LGHNA and CDR2 is YSLEER in the germline V gene. The CDR3 length is 15 residues. The CDR3 DNA reads as TGCGCCAGCAGCCAAGATCCGTGGGTCGGTTCACCCCTCCACTTT. This gives the protein CASSQDPWVGSPLHF.

The genes are TRBV4-2 and TRBJ1-2; D remains ambiguous. The CDR3 length is 15 residues. In germline, CDR1 is LGHNA, CDR2 YNFKEQ. V shed 0 bases and J shed 7 bases, with 15 bases lying between them. The DNA of the CDR3 is TGTGCCAGCAGCCAAGATCAGTTCGGTTCTAGTGGCTACACCTTC. It encodes CASSQDQFGSSGYTF.

V gene TRBV27 combines with J gene TRBJ1-2; no reliable D call. The V end was cut by 3 bases, the J end by 2 bases, with 13 bases between. Germline-derived CDR1 and CDR2 are MNHEY and SMNVEV (reference sequence). The CDR3 has 15 residues. CDR3 amino acids: CASSLRQSINYGYTF. In DNA form, the CDR3 reads TGTGCCAGCAGTTTGCGGCAGTCTATAAACTATGGCTACACCTTC.

The gene calls are TRBV27 and TRBJ2-3; D is possibly TRBD1 (6 bases). The CDR3 extends over 16 amino acids. V lost 0 bases and J 0 bases, leaving 10 bases between the germline ends. Germline loops: CDR1 MNHEY, CDR2 SMNVEV (reference sequence). The CDR3 DNA is TGTGCCAGCAGTTTATCGAAGGGGGTTAGCACAGATACGCAGTATTTT. Protein sequence: CASSLSKGVSTDTQYF.

V is TRBV27 and J is TRBJ2-5; 8 bases match TRBD1. The CDR3 loop spans 15 amino acids. Per the germline V gene, CDR1 is MNHEY and CDR2 is SMNVEV (reference sequence). Trimming at V came to 5 bases and at J to 3 bases, leaving 8 bases not matched to a gene. As DNA, the CDR3 is TGTGCCAGCAGTCTCCTTCAGGGGGCTGAAGAGACCCAGTACTTC. Its protein product is CASSLLQGAEETQYF.

This chain uses TRBV29-1 with TRBJ2-7; D remains ambiguous. CDR1 is SQVTM and CDR2 is ANQGSEA in the germline V gene. This CDR3 spans 11 amino acids. Between the trimmed V and J ends, which lost 7 bases and 3 bases, there was a span of 10 bases. The chain's CDR3 is CSASDVYEQYF. The CDR3 DNA reads TGCAGCGCCTCAGATGTCTACGAGCAGTACTTC.

The chain has TRBV5-1 and TRBJ1-2; D is possibly TRBD1 (6 bases). Between the trimmed V and J ends, which lost 0 bases and 2 bases, there was a span of 11 bases. CDR1 and CDR2 (germline): SGHRS, YFSETQ. The CDR3 has 15 amino acids. CDR3 sequence (DNA): TGCGCCAGCAGCTTGGGGCGGACAGCGAACTATGGCTACACCTTC. Residues: CASSLGRTANYGYTF.

Concerning this clone: This specimen includes other DNA sequences encoding the same CDR3. This sequence joins TRBV25-1 and TRBJ2-7, with a tentative D call TRBD1 (6 bases). The V end lost 5 bases, the J end lost 0 bases, and 17 bases lay between the germline ends. Germline CDR1 MGHDK, CDR2 SYGVNS. This CDR3 has 16 amino acids. The CDR3 loop reads CASSPGFGTYSYEQYF. In DNA, the CDR3 is TGTGCCAGCAGTCCCGGGTTTGGGACATACTCCTACGAGCAGTACTTC.

The CDR3 protein is CASSVVHYSPTDTQYF. CDR3 coding DNA: TGTGCCAGCAGCGTAGTGCACTACAGCCCCACAGATACGCAGTATTTT. The V and J genes are TRBV9 and TRBJ2-3, with D hard to call. Trimming pared 0 bases from V and 2 bases from J, leaving 13 bases between. In germline, CDR1 is SGDLS, CDR2 YYNGEE. The CDR3 loop spans 16 amino acids.

This clone was counted once. One junction end does not reproduce the germline sequence, and a read error may be involved. The genes are TRBV7-8 and TRBJ2-7; 10 bases are shared with TRBD1. Germline CDR1 is SGHVS and CDR2 is FQNEAQ. The CDR3 runs to 15 residues. The CDR3 region has the DNA TGTGCCAGCAGCTTGGGGGCGGGACAGGGGAACGAACAGTACTTC. Protein product: CASSLGAGQGNEQYF.

The chain combines TRBV6-6 with TRBJ2-5; tentative D call: TRBD2 (5 bases). CDR1 MNHNY and CDR2 SVGAGI come from the germline V gene (reference sequence). There are 14 residues in the CDR3. Trimming removed 6 bases from V and 5 bases from J, with 16 bases in between. The CDR3 protein is CASRGDYRSETQYF. CDR3 in DNA: TGTGCCAGCAGGGGCGACTATCGATCGGAGACCCAGTACTTC.

The rearrangement joins TRBV30 to TRBJ2-2; 9 bases are shared with TRBD2. The CDR3 is 14 residues long. Germline trimming cut 6 bases from V and 4 bases from J; bases unmatched to any gene: 6. Germline CDR1 GTSNPN, CDR2 SVGIG (reference sequence). This chain's CDR3 is CACQRLAVTGELFF. The CDR3, as DNA: TGTGCCTGCCAACGACTAGCGGTCACCGGGGAGCTGTTTTTT.

The rearrangement joins TRBV5-4 to TRBJ1-5; the match to TRBD1 covers 8 bases. The trim removed 2 bases at V and 7 bases at J, leaving 2 bases unmatched. The CDR3 has 13 residues. Germline lookup yields CDR1 SGHNT and CDR2 YYREEE (reference sequence). CDR3 nucleotide sequence: TGTGCCAGCAGCTTCGGACAGGGCCAGCCCCAGCATTTT. Translation: CASSFGQGQPQHF.

This clone was detected once. The chain couples TRBV27 to TRBJ1-4; 7 nucleotides align to TRBD1. J gave up 10 bases and V 2 bases, and 7 bases lay outside the gene matches. Per the germline V gene, CDR1 is MNHEY and CDR2 is SMNVEV (reference sequence). The CDR3 contains 14 residues. CDR3 protein: CASSLRDRVGKLFF. Here the CDR3 DNA reads TGTGCCAGCAGTTTACGCGACAGGGTAGGAAAACTGTTTTTT.

As regards this clone: The germline gene is not matched at one end of the junction; a read error may be the cause. The V gene is TRBV5-1, the J gene TRBJ2-4; D call uncertain. This CDR3 is built from 11 residues. Germline V gene lookup returns CDR1 SGHRS and CDR2 YFSETQ. CDR3 in amino acids: CASRIRPPWGF. CDR3 in DNA: TGCGCCAGCAGGATACGGCCCCCCTGGGGCTTC.

J is TRBJ2-6 and V is TRBV4-3; no reliable D call. The germline CDR1 and CDR2 sequences are LGHNA and YSLEER. The V end lost 0 bases, the J end lost 4 bases, and 7 bases lay between the germline ends. CDR3 length: 15 amino acids. This CDR3 is CASSQDLFGANVLTF. The CDR3 bases are TGCGCCAGCAGCCAAGATTTGTTCGGGGCCAACGTCCTGACTTTC.

The chain combines TRBV25-1 with TRBJ2-7; 9 bases are a match to TRBD1. Trimming at V came to 6 bases and at J to 4 bases, leaving 10 bases not matched to a gene. The CDR3 has 15 amino acids. The germline V gene encodes CDR1 MGHDK and CDR2 SYGVNS. For the CDR3, the DNA is TGTGCCAGCAGCCCTCTGGTGGGACAGGGTTACGAGCAGTACTTC. It translates to CASSPLVGQGYEQYF.

Note on this clone: One end of the junction fails to match germline, which may point to a read error. The chain is built from TRBV7-7 and TRBJ2-3; a weak D match, TRBD2 (6 bases). The germline CDR1 and CDR2 sequences are SSHAT and FNYEAQ (reference sequence). The CDR3 runs to 15 residues. The CDR3 spells CASSGTGTSTDTQYF. In DNA form, the CDR3 reads TGTGCTAGCAGCGGCACCGGGACTAGCACAGATACGCAGTATTTT. The complete variable domain, with remaining parts taken from reference TRBV7-7 and TRBJ2-3, reads GAGVSQSPRYKVTKRGQDVTLRCDPISSHATLYWYQQALGQGPEFLTYFNYEAQPDKSGLPSDRFSAERPEGSISTLTIQRTEQRDSAMYRCASSGTGTSTDTQYFGPGTRLTVL.

This chain connects TRBV14 to TRBJ2-5; D unclear. The CDR3 totals 12 residues. Germline V gene data show CDR1 as SGHDN and CDR2 as FVKESK. V was shortened by 0 bases and J by 5 bases, with 4 bases between the two germline ends. The CDR3: CASSQDGETQYF. The CDR3 bases are TGTGCCAGCAGCCAAGACGGGGAGACCCAGTACTTC.

This sequence joins TRBV7-9 and TRBJ2-1; no clear D gene. There are 14 residues in the CDR3. Trimming removed 1 base from V and 4 bases from J, with 8 bases in between. CDR1 and CDR2 from the germline V gene are SEHNR and FQNEAQ (reference sequence). The CDR3 loop reads CASSLGAEYNEQFF. DNA of the CDR3: TGTGCCAGCAGCTTAGGGGCAGAGTACAATGAGCAGTTCTTC.

The DNA for the CDR3 is TGTGCCAGCAGCTTGGAGGGAGAAGAGACCCAGTACTTC. It translates to CASSLEGEETQYF. The J gene is TRBJ2-5, the V gene TRBV13, with a weak D call TRBD2 (6 bases). The CDR3 consists of 13 residues. V gave up 3 bases and J gave up 3 bases, with 8 bases separating them. CDR1 PRHDT and CDR2 FYEKMQ come from the germline V gene (reference sequence).

The J gene is TRBJ1-1, the V gene TRBV29-1; D not resolved. CDR3 length: 12 residues. The germline gives CDR1 SQVTM, CDR2 ANQGSEA. V was pared by 4 bases and J by 0 bases, with 6 bases between. CDR3 bases: TGCAGCGTTGTAGGGATGAACACTGAAGCTTTCTTT. Protein sequence: CSVVGMNTEAFF. The full variable domain, completed using reference TRBV29-1 and TRBJ1-1, is SAVISQKPSRDICQRGTSLTIQCQVDSQVTMMFWYRQQPGQSLTLIATANQGSEATYESGFVIDKFPISRPNLTFSTLTVSNMSPEDSSIYLCSVVGMNTEAFFGQGTRLTVV.